This T cell receptor beta chain stems from a study of blood T cell repertoires in COVID-19 (dated by TCRdb to 2020 to 2022). Broadly, across the study: Samples covering the acute and convalescent phases of COVID-19 were provided by collaborators in the United States, Italy and Spain. The prospective study material was composed of cDNA or gDNA derived from T cells, B-cell-depleted T cells, or PBMCs. The dataset comprised deeply sampled blood TCRbeta repertoires from subjects exposed to, actively infected with, or recovered from COVID-19. The repertoires were made available in a free public database intended to serve as a resource for research on the immune response to SARS-CoV-2. Samples came from the ongoing ImmuneRACE study (first 160 participants) plus 1,254 subjects from 6 global collaborators. A de-identified subject ID, COVID-19 status, age in years and sex were almost always included in the sample metadata. Where available, HLA class I and class II types were taken from metadata supplied by the sample provider and were not determined by assay-based typing.

Enrolling through a virtual design, the prospective study's participants ranged in age from roughly 18 to 90 years and lived across more than 20 United States geographic areas. In the prospective study, cohorts were assigned on the basis of participant-reported clinical history obtained from a screening survey and a study questionnaire. Recovered participants in ImmuneRACE Cohort 3 were defined by two consecutive negative NP/OP PCR tests, clearance by a healthcare professional, or resolution of symptoms. Each participant in the prospective study had whole blood, serum and a nasopharyngeal or oropharyngeal swab collected by mobile phlebotomists. Prospective study participants could optionally give additional blood draws and questionnaires over an approximately two-month period. Blood samples from the prospective study were shipped frozen or at room temperature prior to DNA extraction. Concerning this clone: It lacks a known antigen. Within one base of it there is no much larger clone, and no base qualities were kept.

Measured from the cysteine to the phenylalanine, the CDR3 is 16 residues long. The sequence is cut down to CDR3 DNA, 48 bases in frame from base 1. The germline V gene specifies SGDLS as CDR1 and YYNGEE as CDR2. Here V drops 6 bases and J drops 0 bases, and the junction holds 6 bases not matched to any gene. What the authors observed across the whole study: The quantity of clinical and demographic metadata differed by source and by participant and was supplied without curation.

The immunoSEQ Assay, a bias-controlled multiplex PCR, was used to amplify TCRbeta CDR3 regions from genomic DNA. For the original study's pipeline: Within the assay, amplification of reference gene primers was used to estimate how many nucleated cells each sample contained. Sequence reads were collapsed and filtered to measure the absolute abundance of every unique TCRbeta CDR3 rearrangement. For each sample, productive Simpson clonality was calculated by taking the square root of Simpson's diversity index across productive rearrangements. Sourced from immuneACCESS, this table was stored by TCRdb with only in-frame sequences that have V and J called. A share of the clones is absent; for the studies checked, an unresolved V gene accounts for under half, and the remainder has no known explanation. The DNA was the basis for D and trimming; V, J and clone size are from that table. For this sample the table gives over 200,000 clones, of which less than 85% were detected only once. The top ten constitute approximately 1.8% of the sample.

The V and J segments used are TRBV9 and TRBJ2-2; TRBD1 matches 9 bases in the middle. The receptor was derived from a man between 60 and 75 years old who had recovered from COVID-19. Sample: PBMCs or T cells enriched from blood (not recorded which). The sequenced DNA is TGTGCCAGCAACCGACAGGGGGACGCGAACACCGGGGAGCTGTTTTTT. This encodes CASNRQGDANTGELFF.